Following are 27 T cell receptor beta chains from one sample sequenced in a study of cytomegalovirus exposure and HLA in healthy donors. Amplification used 60 Vbeta primers and 13 Jbeta primers. Profiled with immunoSEQ multiplex PCR; TCRdb holds only in-frame clones, not every one. Counted here are under 200,000 clones, under 85% occurring once; the ten biggest clones make up about 3.4%. The specimen was PBMCs. The receptors were sampled from a female donor in good health and CMV-seronegative.

The chain is built from TRBV7-3 and TRBJ2-7; tentatively, D is TRBD1 (5 bases). The CDR3 has 15 residues. Trimming took 1 base from V and 5 from J, leaving 15 bases between them. Germline CDR1 reads SGHTA; CDR2 reads FQGTGA. The CDR3 coding sequence is TGTGCCAGCAGCTTAATCAAGGGCAGGGCGAACGAGCAGTACTTC. Its protein product is CASSLIKGRANEQYF.

The sample holds a few counts of this clone. Other DNA sequences in this specimen translate into the identical CDR3. The rearrangement links TRBV7-8 to TRBJ1-5, with a weak D call TRBD1 (5 bases). Trimming removed 0 bases from V and 4 bases from J, with 10 bases in between. CDR3 size: 15 residues. Germline CDR1 is SGHVS and CDR2 is FQNEAQ. The CDR3 DNA reads as TGTGCCAGCAGCTTAGCGGGCGGGGGGAATCAGCCCCAGCATTTT. Translated, it gives CASSLAGGGNQPQHF. The whole variable domain, remainder taken from reference TRBV7-8 and TRBJ1-5, is GAGVSQSPRYKVAKRGQDVALRCDPISGHVSLFWYQQALGQGPEFLTYFQNEAQLDKSGLPSDRFFAERPEGSVSTLKIQRTQQEDSAVYLCASSLAGGGNQPQHFGDGTRLSIL.

The chain uses TRBV19 and TRBJ1-6; 7 bases are a match to TRBD1. Germline CDR1 reads LNHDA; CDR2 reads SQIVND (reference sequence). J gave up 8 bases and V 6 bases, and 10 bases lay outside the gene matches. There are 15 residues in the CDR3. CDR3 region: CASRPDRLGHSPLHF. Written as DNA, the CDR3 is TGTGCCAGTAGACCGGACAGGTTAGGGCATTCACCCCTCCACTTT.

The CDR3, as DNA: TGTGCCAGCAGTTTGGCTAATTCACCCCTCCACTTT. This translates into CASSLANSPLHF. The rearrangement uses TRBV27 and TRBJ1-6; the D is unclear. V was trimmed by 3 bases and J by 6 bases, leaving 3 bases between them. Germline CDR1 reads MNHEY; CDR2 reads SMNVEV (reference sequence). The CDR3 has 12 amino acids.

This rearrangement joins TRBV28 to TRBJ2-1, with 8 bases matching TRBD2. CDR3 length equals 14 residues. J was trimmed by 5 bases and V by 2 bases; bases with no gene match: 2. Germline V CDR1 and CDR2: MDHEN, SYDVKM. The CDR3 region is CASSLAGGNNEQFF. DNA for the CDR3: TGTGCCAGCAGTTTAGCGGGGGGTAACAATGAGCAGTTCTTC.

The chain joins TRBV4-1 to TRBJ2-3, with 8 nucleotides matching TRBD2. This CDR3 region has 19 residues. CDR1 is MGHRA and CDR2 is YSYEKL in the germline V gene. The V segment lost 4 bases and the J segment 2 bases; nucleotides outside the gene matches: 17. The CDR3 region is CASSLGSGTSRGSTDTQYF. The CDR3 bases are TGCGCCAGCAGCCTAGGATCCGGGACTAGTAGGGGATCCACAGATACGCAGTATTTT.

This clone was seen only once. The chain couples TRBV19 to TRBJ2-3, with 10 bases aligning to TRBD1. The CDR3 has 16 residues. The V and J ends lost 4 bases and 3 bases, in that order; junction bases with no gene match: 7. Germline-derived CDR1 and CDR2 are LNHDA and SQIVND (reference sequence). CDR3: CASSRSGTGDTDTQYF. The CDR3 region has the DNA TGTGCCAGTAGTAGATCCGGGACAGGGGATACAGATACGCAGTATTTT.

V is TRBV2 and J is TRBJ1-1; 8 bases line up with TRBD1. V was pared by 3 bases and J by 5 bases, with 5 bases of the junction left unmatched. Germline CDR1 SNHLY, CDR2 FYNNEI. CDR3 size: 14 residues. The CDR3 here is CASSEARGRTEAFF. The DNA for the CDR3 is TGTGCCAGCAGTGAGGCCAGGGGGCGAACTGAAGCTTTCTTT.

The J gene is TRBJ1-5, the V gene TRBV4-1, with 11 bases aligning to TRBD1. Per the germline V gene, CDR1 is MGHRA and CDR2 is YSYEKL. Trimming at V came to 0 bases and at J to 7 bases, leaving 8 bases not matched to a gene. CDR3 size: 17 residues. In DNA, the CDR3 is TGCGCCAGCAGCCAAGATCACGGGACAGGGGGTAGGCAGCCCCAGCATTTT. It is translated as CASSQDHGTGGRQPQHF.

The chain couples TRBV19 to TRBJ1-4; 9 bases line up with TRBD1. This CDR3 has 15 residues. The trim removed 8 bases at V and 8 bases at J, leaving 12 bases unmatched. From germline, CDR1 is LNHDA and CDR2 SQIVND (reference sequence). The CDR3 nucleotides read TGTGCCAGTGGATTCTCACAGGGGGCAAGGGAAAAACTGTTTTTT. Protein product: CASGFSQGAREKLFF. Full variable domain (outside the CDR3, taken from reference TRBV19 and TRBJ1-4): DGGITQSPKYLFRKEGQNVTLSCEQNLNHDAMYWYRQDPGQGLRLIYYSQIVNDFQKGDIAEGYSVSREKKESFPLTVTSAQKNPTAFYLCASGFSQGAREKLFFGSGTQLSVL.

CDR3 residues: CASRLVGGQETQYF. CDR3 coding DNA: TGTGCAAGTCGCTTAGTCGGGGGACAAGAGACCCAGTACTTC. The gene calls are TRBV12-2 and TRBJ2-5; the table assigns TRBD2, which was not confirmed against the DNA. TRBV12-2 is classified as a pseudogene. The CDR3 runs to 14 residues.

The V and J genes are TRBV30 and TRBJ1-2; 8 nucleotides align to TRBD1. Germline V gene sequence: CDR1 GTSNPN, CDR2 SVGIG (reference sequence). The CDR3 consists of 14 residues. With 0 bases clipped from V and 7 bases from J, the junction kept 7 bases outside the gene matches. CDR3 DNA: TGTGCCTGGAGTGTTTCGGGACAGGTCGGTGGCTACACCTTC. Its translation is CAWSVSGQVGGYTF.

On this clone: One end of the junction does not line up with germline, which may come from a read error. This chain joins TRBV5-1 and TRBJ2-5, with 8 bases aligning to TRBD2. CDR1 and CDR2 from the germline V gene are SGHRS and YFSETQ. The CDR3 is 16 residues long. The CDR3 loop reads CASSLGTSGNTYTGDF. The DNA of the CDR3 is TGCGCCAGCAGCTTGGGAACTAGCGGAAACACGTACACTGGGGACTTC.

The chain employs TRBV14 and TRBJ1-5; D unclear. This CDR3 is built from 12 residues. Trimming pared 3 bases from V and 9 bases from J, leaving 9 bases between. The V gene's germline CDR1 is SGHDN and CDR2 FVKESK. CDR3 coding DNA: TGTGCCAGCAGCCAGACTGGGTTGCCCCAGCATTTT. This encodes CASSQTGLPQHF.

To note about this clone: At one boundary the junction diverges from the germline segment, which might be a read error. This chain links TRBV6-5 with TRBJ1-1; D is unclear. Germline CDR1 reads MNHEY; CDR2 reads SVGAGI. This CDR3 has 13 amino acids. CDR3 sequence: CVSSQRQNTEAFF. The CDR3 bases are TGTGTCAGCAGTCAAAGACAGAACACTGAAGCTTTCTTT.

The CDR3 bases are TGTGCCAGCAGCTCCCTTGGGGGGTCTAGCGGGGGCCAAGAGACCCAGTACTTC. Protein product: CASSSLGGSSGGQETQYF. The V gene is TRBV7-2, the J gene TRBJ2-5, with 10 bases fitting TRBD2. V shed 4 bases and J 1 base; nucleotides not matched to a gene: 12. CDR3 length: 18 residues. Germline V gene data show CDR1 as SGHTA and CDR2 as FQGNSA.

This clone was seen only a few times. The V and J genes are TRBV28 and TRBJ1-2; the match to TRBD1 covers 8 bases. CDR1 is MDHEN, CDR2 SYDVKM, per germline. J lost 5 bases, V lost 10 bases, and 6 bases had no gene match. The length of the CDR3 is 12 residues. The CDR3, as DNA: TGTGCCACTGGGCAGGGGGCATATGGCTACACCTTC. Its protein product is CATGQGAYGYTF.

The chain carries TRBV6-5 and TRBJ1-2; D remains ambiguous. The CDR3 runs to 16 residues. Trimming shortened V by 3 bases and J by 0 bases, and 14 bases separated the two germline ends. Germline-derived CDR1 and CDR2 are MNHEY and SVGAGI. The CDR3 region has the DNA TGTGCCAGCAGTTATTCGACCAGTGGAGCTAACTATGGCTACACCTTC. This sequence encodes CASSYSTSGANYGYTF.

The chain couples TRBV5-4 to TRBJ2-7, with TRBD1 identical over 9 bases. This CDR3 contains 15 residues. The junction had 6 bases not matched to a gene; V was cut back by 4 bases and J by 1 base. CDR1 SGHNT and CDR2 YYREEE come from the germline V gene (reference sequence). The CDR3 nucleotides read TGTGCCAGCAGCACCGAGGGACAGGGATCCTACGAGCAGTACTTC. Amino acid sequence: CASSTEGQGSYEQYF.

The V call is TRBV9, the J call TRBJ1-3; D is possibly TRBD1 (6 bases). V lost 0 bases and J lost 4, with 14 bases in between. Germline lookup yields CDR1 SGDLS and CDR2 YYNGEE. This CDR3 has 16 amino acids. CDR3 nucleotides: TGTGCCAGCAGCGTAGGAGCAGGGGTTAGCGGAAACACCATATATTTT. Its protein product is CASSVGAGVSGNTIYF.

In DNA form, the CDR3 reads TGTGCCAGCAGCTCCCGGAGCAGCGGAGTCTACGAGCAGTACTTC. Translating it yields CASSSRSSGVYEQYF. The chain uses TRBV7-2 and TRBJ2-7; D perhaps matches TRBD2 (5 bases). Germline V lookup: CDR1 SGHTA, CDR2 FQGNSA. This CDR3 region has 15 residues. V lost 4 bases to trimming and J lost 3 bases, with 16 bases between them.

This clone has more than one count but fewer than ten. The chain employs TRBV18 and TRBJ1-2; D ambiguous. Trimming removed 4 bases at V and 0 bases at J, with 9 bases between. Germline assignment: CDR1 KGHSH and CDR2 LQKENI. This CDR3 is built from 14 residues. CDR3 amino acids: CASSLSPANYGYTF. In nucleotides, the CDR3 is TGTGCCAGCTCACTGTCACCAGCTAACTATGGCTACACCTTC.

Regarding this clone: A junction end diverges from the germline sequence, so it may reflect a read error. DNA of the CDR3: TGCAGTGCTAGTACGGGACTAGGTGTCTTC. Encoded protein: CSASTGLGVF. V and J are TRBV20-1 and TRBJ2-1; 8 nucleotides line up with TRBD2. This CDR3 is 10 amino acids long. Germline values: CDR1 DFQATT, CDR2 SNEGSKA (reference sequence).

The gene calls are TRBV14 and TRBJ1-1; D might be TRBD1 (6 bases). V lost 5 bases and J lost 1, with 8 bases in between. The CDR3 has 13 residues. Germline lookup yields CDR1 SGHDN and CDR2 FVKESK. CDR3 coding DNA: TGTGCCAGCAGCGGACAGACGAACACTGAAGCTTTCTTT. It specifies CASSGQTNTEAFF.

V and J are TRBV5-5 and TRBJ2-7; the match to TRBD2 covers 9 bases. The CDR3 is 15 amino acids. V shed 1 base and J 4 bases; nucleotides not matched to a gene: 6. CDR1 is SGHKS, CDR2 YYEKEE, per germline (reference sequence). CDR3 sequence: CASSLLAGEGYEQYF. The CDR3 DNA reads as TGTGCCAGCAGCTTGTTAGCGGGAGAAGGTTACGAGCAGTACTTC.

This chain connects TRBV6-5 to TRBJ2-7, with 9 bases that match TRBD2. Germline V CDR1 and CDR2: MNHEY, SVGAGI. After removal of 4 bases from V and 6 bases from J, the junction contained 10 bases not matched to a gene. This CDR3 contains 15 residues. The CDR3 coding sequence is TGTGCCAGCAGTTCCGTTCCGGGACTAGCCTCCGAGCAGTACTTC. This gives the protein CASSSVPGLASEQYF.

The chain couples TRBV5-1 to TRBJ2-3; D may be TRBD1 (5 bases). CDR1 is SGHRS, CDR2 YFSETQ, per germline. The length of the CDR3 is 14 residues. The V gene lost 1 base and the J gene lost 6 bases, with 12 bases spanning the gap. The CDR3 reads CASSLRAGMDTQYF. The CDR3 nucleotides read TGCGCCAGCAGCTTGCGGGCAGGGATGGATACGCAGTATTTT.